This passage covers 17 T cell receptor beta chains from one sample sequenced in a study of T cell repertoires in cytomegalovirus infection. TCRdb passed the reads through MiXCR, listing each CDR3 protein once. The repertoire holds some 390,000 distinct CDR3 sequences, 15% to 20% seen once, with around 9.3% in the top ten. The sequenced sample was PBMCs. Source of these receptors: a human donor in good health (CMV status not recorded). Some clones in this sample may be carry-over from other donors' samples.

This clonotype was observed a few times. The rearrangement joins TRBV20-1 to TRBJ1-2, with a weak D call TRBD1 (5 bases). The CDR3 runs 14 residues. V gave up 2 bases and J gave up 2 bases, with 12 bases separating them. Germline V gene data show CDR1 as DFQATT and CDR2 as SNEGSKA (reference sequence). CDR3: CSARTGVVNYGYTF. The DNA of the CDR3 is TGCAGTGCTAGAACGGGGGTCGTCAACTATGGCTACACCTTC.

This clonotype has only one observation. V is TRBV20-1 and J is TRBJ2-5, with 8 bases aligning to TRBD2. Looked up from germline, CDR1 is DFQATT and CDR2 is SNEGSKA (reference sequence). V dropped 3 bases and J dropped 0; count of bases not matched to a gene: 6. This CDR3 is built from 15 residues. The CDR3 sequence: CSASTGLEHQETQYF. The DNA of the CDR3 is TGCAGTGCTAGTACGGGACTAGAACACCAAGAGACCCAGTACTTC.

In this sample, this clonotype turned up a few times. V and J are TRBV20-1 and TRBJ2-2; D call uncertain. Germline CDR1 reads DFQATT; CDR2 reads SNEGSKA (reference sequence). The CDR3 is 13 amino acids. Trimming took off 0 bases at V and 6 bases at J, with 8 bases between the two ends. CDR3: CSARDLASGELFF. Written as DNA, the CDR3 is TGCAGTGCTAGAGATCTTGCCTCCGGGGAGCTGTTTTTT.

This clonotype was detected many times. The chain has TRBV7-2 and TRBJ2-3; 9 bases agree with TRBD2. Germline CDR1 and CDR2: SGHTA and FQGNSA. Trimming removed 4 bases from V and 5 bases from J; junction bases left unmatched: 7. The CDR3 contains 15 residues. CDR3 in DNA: TGTGCCAGCAGCTATACGCGGGGGGGCCGAGATACGCAGTATTTT. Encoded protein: CASSYTRGGRDTQYF.

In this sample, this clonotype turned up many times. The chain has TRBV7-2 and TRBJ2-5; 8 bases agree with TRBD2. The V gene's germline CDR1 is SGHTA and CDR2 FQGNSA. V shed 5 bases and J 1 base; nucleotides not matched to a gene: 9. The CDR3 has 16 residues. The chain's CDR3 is CASSRGGTGAQETQYF. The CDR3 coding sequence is TGTGCCAGCAGCCGGGGGGGTACAGGAGCCCAAGAGACCCAGTACTTC.

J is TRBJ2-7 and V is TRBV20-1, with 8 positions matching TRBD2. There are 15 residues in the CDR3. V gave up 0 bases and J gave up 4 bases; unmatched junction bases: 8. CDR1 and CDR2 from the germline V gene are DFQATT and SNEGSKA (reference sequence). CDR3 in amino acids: CSARDLRGGTYEQYF. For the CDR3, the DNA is TGCAGTGCTAGAGATCTGCGCGGGGGGACGTACGAGCAGTACTTC.

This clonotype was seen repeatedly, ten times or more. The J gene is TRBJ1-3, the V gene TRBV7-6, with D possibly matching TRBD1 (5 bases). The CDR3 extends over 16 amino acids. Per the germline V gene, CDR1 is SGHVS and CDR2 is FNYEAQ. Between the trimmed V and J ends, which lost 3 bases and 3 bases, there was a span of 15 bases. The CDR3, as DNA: TGTGCCAGCAGCTTGGAGGGGACCCTTCTTGGAAACACCATATATTTT. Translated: CASSLEGTLLGNTIYF.

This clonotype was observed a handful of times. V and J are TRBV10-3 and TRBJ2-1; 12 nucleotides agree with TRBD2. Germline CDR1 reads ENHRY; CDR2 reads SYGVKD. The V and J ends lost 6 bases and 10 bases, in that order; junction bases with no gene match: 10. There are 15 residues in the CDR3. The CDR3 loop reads CAISSATSGGAEQFF. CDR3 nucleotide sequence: TGTGCCATCAGCTCTGCGACTAGCGGGGGCGCGGAGCAGTTCTTC.

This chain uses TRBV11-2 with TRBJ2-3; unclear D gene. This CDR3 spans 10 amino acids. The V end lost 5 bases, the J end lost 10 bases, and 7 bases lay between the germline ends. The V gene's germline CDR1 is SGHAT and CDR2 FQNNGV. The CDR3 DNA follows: TGTGCCAGCAGCCCGGATGCGCAGTATTTT. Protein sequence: CASSPDAQYF.

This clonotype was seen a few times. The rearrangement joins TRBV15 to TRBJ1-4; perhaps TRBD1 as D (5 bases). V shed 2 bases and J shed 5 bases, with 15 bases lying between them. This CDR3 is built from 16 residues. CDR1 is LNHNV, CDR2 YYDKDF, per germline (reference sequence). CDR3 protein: CATSRRPGRMNEKLFF. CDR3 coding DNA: TGTGCCACCAGCAGACGTCCGGGACGGATGAATGAAAAACTGTTTTTT.

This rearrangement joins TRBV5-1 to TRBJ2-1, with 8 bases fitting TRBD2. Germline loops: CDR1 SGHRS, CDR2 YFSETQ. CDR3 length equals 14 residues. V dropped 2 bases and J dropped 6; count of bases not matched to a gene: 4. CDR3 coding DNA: TGCGCCAGCAGCTTTTTCGGGAGGGGCAATGAGCAGTTCTTC. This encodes CASSFFGRGNEQFF.

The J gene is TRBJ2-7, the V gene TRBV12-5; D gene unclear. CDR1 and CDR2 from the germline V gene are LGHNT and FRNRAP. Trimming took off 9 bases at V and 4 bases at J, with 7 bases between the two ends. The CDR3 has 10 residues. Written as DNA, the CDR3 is TGTGCTAGACCTTCTTACGAGCAGTACTTC. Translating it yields CARPSYEQYF.

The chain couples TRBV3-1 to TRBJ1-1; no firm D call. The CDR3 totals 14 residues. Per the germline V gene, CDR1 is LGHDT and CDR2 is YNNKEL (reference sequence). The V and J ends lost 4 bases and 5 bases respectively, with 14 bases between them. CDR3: CASSPVARVTEAFF. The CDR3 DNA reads TGTGCCAGCAGCCCAGTCGCGAGGGTTACTGAAGCTTTCTTT.

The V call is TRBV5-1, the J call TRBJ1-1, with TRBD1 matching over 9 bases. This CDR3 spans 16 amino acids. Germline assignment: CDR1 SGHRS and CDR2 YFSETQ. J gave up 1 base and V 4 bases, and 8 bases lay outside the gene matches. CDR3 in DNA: TGCGCCAGCAGCACCGGGACAGGGAGCAGGAACACTGAAGCTTTCTTT. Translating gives CASSTGTGSRNTEAFF. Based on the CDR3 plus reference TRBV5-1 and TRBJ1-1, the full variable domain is KAGVTQTPRYLIKTRGQQVTLSCSPISGHRSVSWYQQTPGQGLQFLFEYFSETQRNKGNFPGRFSGRQFSNSRSEMNVSTLELGDSALYLCASSTGTGSRNTEAFFGQGTRLTVV.

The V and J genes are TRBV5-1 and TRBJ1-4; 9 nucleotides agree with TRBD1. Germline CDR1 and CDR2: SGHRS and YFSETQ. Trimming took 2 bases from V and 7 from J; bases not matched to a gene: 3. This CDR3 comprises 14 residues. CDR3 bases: TGCGCCAGCAGCTTCGGGGACAGGGCTGAAAAACTGTTTTTT. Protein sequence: CASSFGDRAEKLFF.

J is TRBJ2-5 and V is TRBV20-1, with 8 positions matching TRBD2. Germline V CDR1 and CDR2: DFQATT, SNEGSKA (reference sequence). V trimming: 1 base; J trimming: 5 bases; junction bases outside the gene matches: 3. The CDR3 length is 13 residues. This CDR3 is CSARVSGAETQYF. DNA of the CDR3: TGCAGTGCTAGAGTTAGCGGGGCGGAGACCCAGTACTTC.

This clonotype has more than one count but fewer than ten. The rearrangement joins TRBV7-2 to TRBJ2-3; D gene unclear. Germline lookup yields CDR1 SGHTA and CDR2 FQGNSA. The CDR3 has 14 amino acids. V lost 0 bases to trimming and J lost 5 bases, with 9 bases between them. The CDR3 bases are TGTGCCAGCAGCTTAGCCTCCTCTCAAGATACGCAGTATTTT. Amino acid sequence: CASSLASSQDTQYF.